The source of this T cell receptor beta chain is a study of blood T cell repertoires in COVID-19. As for the study in general: Acute-phase and convalescent COVID-19 samples originated in the United States, Italy and Spain. T cells, B-cell-depleted T cells, or PBMCs provided the cDNA or gDNA that served as material.

Per the authors' pipeline: How many nucleated cells were present was estimated from reference gene primer amplification. Libraries were prepared by immunoSEQ multiplex PCR; TCRdb keeps only in-frame clonotypes and omits some of them. The V and J calls and clone size were taken over from that table, and D and trimming were inferred from the DNA. The sample carries over 200,000 clones, around four fifths recorded once. The clonotype was recovered from a woman in her seventies with active or convalescent COVID-19. The sequenced sample consisted of peripheral blood.

CDR3 protein: CASSPLAPPIFEAFF. CDR3 sequence (DNA): TGTGCCAGCTCACCATTAGCCCCACCGATTTTTGAAGCTTTCTTT. The chain combines TRBV18 with TRBJ1-1; unclear D gene. Trimming stripped 2 bases from V and 7 bases from J, with 17 bases between. The germline gives CDR1 KGHSH, CDR2 LQKENI. The CDR3 sequence is 15 residues long.